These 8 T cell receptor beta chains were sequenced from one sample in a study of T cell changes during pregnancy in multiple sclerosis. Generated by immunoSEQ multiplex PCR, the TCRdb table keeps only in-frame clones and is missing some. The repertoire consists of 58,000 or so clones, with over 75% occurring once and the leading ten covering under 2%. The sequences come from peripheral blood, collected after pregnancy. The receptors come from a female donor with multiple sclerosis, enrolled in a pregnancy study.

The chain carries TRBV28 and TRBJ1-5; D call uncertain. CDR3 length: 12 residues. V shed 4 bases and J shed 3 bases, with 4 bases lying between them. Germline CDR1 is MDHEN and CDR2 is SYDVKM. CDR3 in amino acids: CASSYYNQPQHF. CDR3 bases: TGTGCCAGCAGTTACTACAATCAGCCCCAGCATTTT. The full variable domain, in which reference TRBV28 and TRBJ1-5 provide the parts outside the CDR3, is DVKVTQSSRYLVKRTGEKVFLECVQDMDHENMFWYRQDPGLGLRLIYFSYDVKMKEKGDIPEGYSVSREKKERFSLILESASTNQTSMYLCASSYYNQPQHFGDGTRLSIL.

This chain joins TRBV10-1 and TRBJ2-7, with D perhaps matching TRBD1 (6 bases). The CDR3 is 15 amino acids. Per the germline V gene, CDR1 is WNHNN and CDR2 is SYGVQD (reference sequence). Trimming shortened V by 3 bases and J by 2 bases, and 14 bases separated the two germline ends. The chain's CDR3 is CASSEGRGKPYEQYF. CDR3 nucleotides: TGCGCCAGCAGTGAAGGCAGGGGCAAACCCTACGAGCAGTACTTC.

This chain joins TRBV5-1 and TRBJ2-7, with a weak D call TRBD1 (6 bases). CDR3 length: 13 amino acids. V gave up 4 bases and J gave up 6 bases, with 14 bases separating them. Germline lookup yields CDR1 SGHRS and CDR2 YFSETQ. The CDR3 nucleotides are TGCGCCAGCAGCATCCGGACAGTCAGCGAGCAGTACTTC. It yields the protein CASSIRTVSEQYF. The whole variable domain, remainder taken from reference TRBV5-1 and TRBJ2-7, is KAGVTQTPRYLIKTRGQQVTLSCSPISGHRSVSWYQQTPGQGLQFLFEYFSETQRNKGNFPGRFSGRQFSNSRSEMNVSTLELGDSALYLCASSIRTVSEQYFGPGTRLTVT.

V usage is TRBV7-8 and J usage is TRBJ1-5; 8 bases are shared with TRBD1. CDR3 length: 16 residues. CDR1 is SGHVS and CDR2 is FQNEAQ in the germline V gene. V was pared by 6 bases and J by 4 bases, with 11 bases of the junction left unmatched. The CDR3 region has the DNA TGTGCCAGCAGTCTAACAGACGACAGGGGTAATCAGCCCCAGCATTTT. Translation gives CASSLTDDRGNQPQHF.

The CDR3 here is CASSTSGGMKPDTQYF. CDR3 nucleotides: TGTGCCAGCAGTACTAGCGGGGGGATGAAACCAGATACGCAGTATTTT. The chain has TRBV28 and TRBJ2-3; 12 nucleotides agree with TRBD2. Germline assignment: CDR1 MDHEN and CDR2 SYDVKM. The CDR3 runs to 16 residues. V lost 5 bases to trimming and J lost 4 bases; unmatched junction nucleotides: 7.

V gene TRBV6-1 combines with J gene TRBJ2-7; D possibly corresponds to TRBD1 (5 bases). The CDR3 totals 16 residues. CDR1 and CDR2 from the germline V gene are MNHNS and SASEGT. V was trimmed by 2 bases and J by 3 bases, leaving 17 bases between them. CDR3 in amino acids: CASSERSRVEGYEQYF. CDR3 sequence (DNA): TGTGCCAGCAGTGAAAGGAGCAGGGTTGAAGGCTACGAGCAGTACTTC.

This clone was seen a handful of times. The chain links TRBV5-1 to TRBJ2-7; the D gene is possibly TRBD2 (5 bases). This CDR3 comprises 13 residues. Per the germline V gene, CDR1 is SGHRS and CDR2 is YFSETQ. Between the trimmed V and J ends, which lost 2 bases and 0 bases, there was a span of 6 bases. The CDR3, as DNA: TGCGCCAGCAGCTTCGGGGTCTCCTACGAGCAGTACTTC. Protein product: CASSFGVSYEQYF.

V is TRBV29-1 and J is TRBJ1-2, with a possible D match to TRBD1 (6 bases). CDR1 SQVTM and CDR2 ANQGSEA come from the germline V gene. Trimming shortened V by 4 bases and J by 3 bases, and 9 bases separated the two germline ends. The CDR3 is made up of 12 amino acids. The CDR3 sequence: CSVVGQYYGYTF. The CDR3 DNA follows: TGCAGCGTTGTAGGACAGTACTATGGCTACACCTTC.